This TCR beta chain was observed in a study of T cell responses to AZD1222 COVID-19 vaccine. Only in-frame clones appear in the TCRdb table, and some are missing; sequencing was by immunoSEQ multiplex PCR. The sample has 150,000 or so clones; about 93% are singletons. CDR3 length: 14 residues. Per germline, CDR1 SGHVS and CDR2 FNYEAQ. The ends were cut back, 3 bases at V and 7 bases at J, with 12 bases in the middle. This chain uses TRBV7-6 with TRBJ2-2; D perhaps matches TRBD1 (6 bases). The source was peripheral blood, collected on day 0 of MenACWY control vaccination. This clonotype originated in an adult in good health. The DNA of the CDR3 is TGTGCCAGCAGCTTGACAGAGGGGGTCGGGGAGCTGTTTTTT. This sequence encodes CASSLTEGVGELFF.